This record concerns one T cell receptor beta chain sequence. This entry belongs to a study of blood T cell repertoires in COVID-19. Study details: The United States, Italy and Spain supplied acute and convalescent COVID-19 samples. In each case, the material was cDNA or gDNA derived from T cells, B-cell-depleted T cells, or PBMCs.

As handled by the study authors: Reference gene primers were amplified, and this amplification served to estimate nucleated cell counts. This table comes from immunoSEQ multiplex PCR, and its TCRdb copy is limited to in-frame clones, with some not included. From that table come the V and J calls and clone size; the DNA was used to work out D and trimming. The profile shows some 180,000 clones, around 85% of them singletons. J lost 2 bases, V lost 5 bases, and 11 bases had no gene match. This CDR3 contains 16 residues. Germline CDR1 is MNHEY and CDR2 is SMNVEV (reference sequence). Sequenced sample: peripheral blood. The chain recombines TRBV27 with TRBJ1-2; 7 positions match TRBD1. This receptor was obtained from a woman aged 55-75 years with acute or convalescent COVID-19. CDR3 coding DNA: TGTGCCAGCAGTCCCCAACTGGGGACAGACAACTATGGCTACACCTTC. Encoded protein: CASSPQLGTDNYGYTF.